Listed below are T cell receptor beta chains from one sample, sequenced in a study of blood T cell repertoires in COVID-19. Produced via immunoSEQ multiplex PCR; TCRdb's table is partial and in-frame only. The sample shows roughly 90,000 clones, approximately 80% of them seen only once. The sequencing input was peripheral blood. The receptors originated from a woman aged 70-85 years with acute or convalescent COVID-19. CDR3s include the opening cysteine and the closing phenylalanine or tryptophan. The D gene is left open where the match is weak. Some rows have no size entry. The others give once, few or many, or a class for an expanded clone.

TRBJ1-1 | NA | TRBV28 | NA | TGTGCCAGCCTCCTCCCCAGGGCCACTGAAGCTTTCTTT | CASLLPRATEAFF
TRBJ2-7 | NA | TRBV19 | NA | TGTGCCAGTAGTACCACCGGGACAAGGCCCACCTACGAGCAGTACTTC | CASSTTGTRPTYEQYF
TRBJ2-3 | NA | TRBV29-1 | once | TGCAGCGGACGAACCGGGACAGATACGCAGTATTTT | CSGRTGTDTQYF
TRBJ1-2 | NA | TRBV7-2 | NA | TGTGCCAGCAGCTTAGTAGGCGAGGGATACTATGGCTACACCTTC | CASSLVGEGYYGYTF
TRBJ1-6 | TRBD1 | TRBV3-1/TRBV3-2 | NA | TGTGCCAGCAGCCTAGGGACAGGGGGCGCGGATTCACCCCTCCACTTT | CASSLGTGGADSPLHF
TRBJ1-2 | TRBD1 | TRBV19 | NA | TGTGCCAGTAGTCGCGTCGGGACAGGGAATGGCTACACCTTC | CASSRVGTGNGYTF
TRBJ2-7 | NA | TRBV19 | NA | TGTGCCAGTAGTGTCGACAGCCTCTACGAGCAGTACTTC | CASSVDSLYEQYF
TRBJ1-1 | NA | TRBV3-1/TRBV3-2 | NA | TGTGCCAGCAGCCAGGGACTTGAAGCTTTCTTT | CASSQGLEAFF
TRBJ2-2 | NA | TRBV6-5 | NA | TGTGCCAGCAGATATACAGGGAACACCGGGGAGCTGTTTTTT | CASRYTGNTGELFF
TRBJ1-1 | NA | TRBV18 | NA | TGTGCCAGCTCACCAAGGACGCGGGACACTGAAGCTTTCTTT | CASSPRTRDTEAFF
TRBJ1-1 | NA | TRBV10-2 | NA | TGCGCCAGCATCCCTACTTTGAACACTGAAGCTTTCTTT | CASIPTLNTEAFF
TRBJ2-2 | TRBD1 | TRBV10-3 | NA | TGTGCCATCAGAGGACAGGGGAACACCGGGGAGCTGTTTTTT | CAIRGQGNTGELFF
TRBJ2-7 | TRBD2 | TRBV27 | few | TGTGCCAGCAGATATAGCGGGGTGACCTCCTACGAGCAGTACTTC | CASRYSGVTSYEQYF
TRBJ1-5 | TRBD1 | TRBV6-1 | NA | TGTGCCAGCAGTGATCCGGACAGGCCGTTTGGGGATTTT | CASSDPDRPFGDF
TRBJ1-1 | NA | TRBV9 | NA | TGTGCCAGCAGCGTAGGAGGGATGAACACTGAAGCTTTCTTT | CASSVGGMNTEAFF
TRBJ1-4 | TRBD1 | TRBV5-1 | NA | TGCGCCAGCAGCCTAGGGACAGGGGGGGACTTGCTGTTTTTT | CASSLGTGGDLLFF
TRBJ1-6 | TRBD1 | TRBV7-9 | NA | TGTGCCAGCAGCCAGACAGGGGGATCACCCCTCCACTTT | CASSQTGGSPLHF
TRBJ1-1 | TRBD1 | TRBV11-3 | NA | TGTGCCAGCACGAGGGACAGGAACACTGAAGCTTTCTTT | CASTRDRNTEAFF
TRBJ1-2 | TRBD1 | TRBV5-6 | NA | TGTGCCAGCAGCCAACCCCCGGGACAGGGAATTGGCTACACCTTC | CASSQPPGQGIGYTF
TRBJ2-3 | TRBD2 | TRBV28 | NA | TGTGCCAGCAGTTTCTTACTAGCGGGGGGTTCGGATACGCAGTATTTT | CASSFLLAGGSDTQYF
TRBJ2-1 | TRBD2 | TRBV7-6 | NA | TGTGCCAGCAGCCACGCGACTAGCGGGGAGTACAATGAGCAGTTCTTC | CASSHATSGEYNEQFF
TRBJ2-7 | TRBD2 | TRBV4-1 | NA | TGCGCCAGCAGCCACCCCCGGGGCGGTAGCGGGGGGCCCCACTACGAGCAGTACTTC | CASSHPRGGSGGPHYEQYF
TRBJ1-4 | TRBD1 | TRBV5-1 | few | TGCGCCAGCAGGCGGACAGGGGCGTCGGATGAAAAACTGTTTTTT | CASRRTGASDEKLFF
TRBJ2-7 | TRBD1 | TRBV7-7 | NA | TGTGCTAGCAGCTCGGGACAGTCCTACGAGCAGTACTTC | CASSSGQSYEQYF
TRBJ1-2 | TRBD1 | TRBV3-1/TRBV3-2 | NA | TGTGCCAGCCGACAGGGCGACTATGGCTACACCTTC | CASRQGDYGYTF